These 4 T cell receptor beta chains share one sample of origin, sequenced in a study of shared clonotypes between healthy human individuals. Using immunoSEQ multiplex PCR, the repertoire was profiled, and TCRdb retains in-frame clones only, with some absent. The sample lists over a million clones; roughly 96% were seen once. The source material was naive CD4+ T cells sorted from blood. Specified subset: CD45RA+ positively selected. The receptors derive from a man younger than 40 in good health.

V and J are TRBV7-9 and TRBJ1-1, with a tentative D call TRBD1 (5 bases). Trimming removed 8 bases from V and 0 bases from J, with 13 bases in between. Germline V lookup: CDR1 SEHNR, CDR2 FQNEAQ (reference sequence). This CDR3 is built from 14 residues. The CDR3 nucleotides read TGTGCCAGCGATGGGGGGATGATGAACACTGAAGCTTTCTTT. It translates to CASDGGMMNTEAFF.

V gene TRBV30 combines with J gene TRBJ2-6, with D hard to call. CDR1 is GTSNPN and CDR2 is SVGIG in the germline V gene (reference sequence). Trimming stripped 0 bases from V and 0 bases from J, with 21 bases between. The CDR3 totals 20 residues. The CDR3 DNA is TGTGCCTGGAGTGTACTCCGGGCCAGATTCGTACCCTCTGGGGCCAACGTCCTGACTTTC. Encoded protein: CAWSVLRARFVPSGANVLTF.

The chain couples TRBV4-1 to TRBJ2-1, with TRBD2 matching over 11 bases. The CDR3 spans 16 residues. The junction had 8 bases not matched to a gene; V was cut back by 2 bases and J by 8 bases. Germline loops: CDR1 MGHRA, CDR2 YSYEKL. DNA of the CDR3: TGCGCCAGCAGCCAACCGACTAGCGGGAATTGGTATGAGCAGTTCTTC. Its protein product is CASSQPTSGNWYEQFF.

This chain joins TRBV7-9 and TRBJ2-5; D may match TRBD1 or TRBD2 (5 bases each). CDR3 length: 14 residues. Trimming took 5 bases from V and 2 from J, leaving 12 bases between them. Germline loops: CDR1 SEHNR, CDR2 FQNEAQ (reference sequence). DNA of the CDR3: TGTGCCAGCAGCCGCCCCGGGGCGCAAGAGACCCAGTACTTC. Protein product: CASSRPGAQETQYF.